This TCR beta chain was sequenced in a study of T cells after somatic rescue of genetic block. Some clones are missing from TCRdb's copy, which holds only in-frame ones; the method was immunoSEQ multiplex PCR. The table records some 15,000 clones, about three quarters of them present only once. The CDR3 contains 13 residues. Per germline, CDR1 SEHNR and CDR2 FQNEAQ (reference sequence). J was trimmed by 2 bases and V by 5 bases; bases with no gene match: 1. The sequence came from a boy aged 5-17 years. The chain joins TRBV7-9 to TRBJ2-7; 9 nucleotides line up with TRBD1. Sequenced sample: peripheral blood mononuclear cells (PBMCs). CDR3 nucleotides: TGTGCCAGCAGCGGGGACAGGGCCTACGAGCAGTACTTC. Amino acid sequence: CASSGDRAYEQYF.